This paragraph reports one T cell receptor beta chain. Its antigen is not identified. The donors were in the approximately 120-subject validation cohort; that cohort was separate from the roughly 680-subject first cohort. The data stem from a study of cytomegalovirus exposure and HLA in healthy donors. Study-level points and caveats: In vitro, a few CMV-associated chains proved specific for CMV antigens. For cytomegalovirus status, the classifier reportedly gave diagnoses with high specificity and sensitivity.

Produced via immunoSEQ multiplex PCR; TCRdb's table is partial and in-frame only. The repertoire holds over 110,000 clones, with 80% to 90% as singletons. The CDR3 is 18 amino acids. CDR1 is SSHAT and CDR2 is FNYEAQ in the germline V gene (reference sequence). V shed 2 bases and J 3 bases; nucleotides not matched to a gene: 16. The sample consisted of PBMCs. This chain links TRBV7-7 with TRBJ2-7; TRBD1 agrees at 7 bases. The TCR originated in a man between 18 and 29 years old in good health and CMV-seronegative. The CDR3 loop is CASSLLGGGPFSFYEQYF. The CDR3 coding sequence is TGTGCCAGCAGCTTATTAGGGGGCGGCCCGTTCTCCTTCTACGAGCAGTACTTC.